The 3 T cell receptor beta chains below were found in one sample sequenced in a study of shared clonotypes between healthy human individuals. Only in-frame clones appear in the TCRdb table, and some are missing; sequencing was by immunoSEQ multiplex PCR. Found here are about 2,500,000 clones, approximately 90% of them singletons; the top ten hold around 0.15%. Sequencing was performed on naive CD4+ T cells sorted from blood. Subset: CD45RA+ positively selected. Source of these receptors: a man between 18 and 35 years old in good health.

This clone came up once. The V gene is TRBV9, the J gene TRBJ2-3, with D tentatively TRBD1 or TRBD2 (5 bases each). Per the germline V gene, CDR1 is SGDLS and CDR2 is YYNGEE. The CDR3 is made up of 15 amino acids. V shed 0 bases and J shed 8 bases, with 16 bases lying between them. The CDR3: CASSVEDTVGGTQYF. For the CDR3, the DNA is TGTGCCAGCAGCGTAGAGGACACGGTCGGAGGTACGCAGTATTTT.

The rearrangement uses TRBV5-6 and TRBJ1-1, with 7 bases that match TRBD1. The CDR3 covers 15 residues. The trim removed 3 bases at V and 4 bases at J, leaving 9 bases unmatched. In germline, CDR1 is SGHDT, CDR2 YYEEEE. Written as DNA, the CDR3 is TGTGCCAGCAGCTACCTAGACAGGGTGAGCACTGAAGCTTTCTTT. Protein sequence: CASSYLDRVSTEAFF. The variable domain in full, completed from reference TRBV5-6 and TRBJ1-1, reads DAGVTQSPTHLIKTRGQQVTLRCSPKSGHDTVSWYQQALGQGPQFIFQYYEEEERQRGNFPDRFSGHQFPNYSSELNVNALLLGDSALYLCASSYLDRVSTEAFFGQGTRLTVV.

The CDR3 loop is CASSSRLAGAHNEQFF. In DNA form, the CDR3 reads TGTGCCAGCAGCTCTAGACTAGCGGGAGCCCACAATGAGCAGTTCTTC. The chain combines TRBV7-8 with TRBJ2-1; 12 bases are shared with TRBD2. Trimming took 4 bases from V and 5 from J; bases not matched to a gene: 6. From germline, CDR1 is SGHVS and CDR2 FQNEAQ. The CDR3 runs 16 residues. Using reference TRBV7-8 and TRBJ2-1 for the parts outside the CDR3, the full variable domain is GAGVSQSPRYKVAKRGQDVALRCDPISGHVSLFWYQQALGQGPEFLTYFQNEAQLDKSGLPSDRFFAERPEGSVSTLKIQRTQQEDSAVYLCASSSRLAGAHNEQFFGPGTRLTVL.